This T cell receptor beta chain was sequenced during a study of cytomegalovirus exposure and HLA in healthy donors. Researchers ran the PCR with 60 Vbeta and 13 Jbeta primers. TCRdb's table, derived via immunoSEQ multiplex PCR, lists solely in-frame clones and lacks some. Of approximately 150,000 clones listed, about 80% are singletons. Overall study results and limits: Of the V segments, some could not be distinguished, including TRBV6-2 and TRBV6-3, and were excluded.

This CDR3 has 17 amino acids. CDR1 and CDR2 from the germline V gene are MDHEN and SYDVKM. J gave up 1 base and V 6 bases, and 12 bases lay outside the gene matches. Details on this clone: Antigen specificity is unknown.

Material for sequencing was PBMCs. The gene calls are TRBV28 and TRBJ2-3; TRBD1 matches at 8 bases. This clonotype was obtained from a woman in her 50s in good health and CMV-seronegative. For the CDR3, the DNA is TGTGCCAGCAGACAAATACAGGGGGAGGTTGGCACAGATACGCAGTATTTT. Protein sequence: CASRQIQGEVGTDTQYF.